A selection of T cell receptor beta chains follows, all from one sample in a study of CD8+ T cells in alopecia areata. Repertoires were generated with immunoSEQ multiplex PCR, while TCRdb's copy carries only in-frame clones and drops some. Seen here are about 87,000 clones, about two thirds observed once, and the top ten hold about 18%. The source material was CD8+ T cells sorted from blood, sampled between weeks 44 and 45, from a patient treated with tofacitinib. The receptors derive from a human donor with alopecia areata. Each CDR3 is given with its conserved first and last residue. Clone size is shown for a subset of rows, as once, few, many or a class of expanded clone.

J	V	size	CDR3
TRBJ2-7	TRBV7-3	-	CASSLTSGEEQYF
TRBJ2-5	TRBV5-8	-	CASSLLRRAETQYF
TRBJ1-4	TRBV4-3	-	CASSPSRGEKLFF
TRBJ2-1	TRBV5-6	-	CASSLGPGQGNNEQFF
TRBJ2-7	TRBV6-1	-	CASSEARGTEQYF
TRBJ1-1	TRBV5-6	many	CASSLMAGTEAFF
TRBJ1-1	TRBV5-1	-	CASSSGTGGLGTEAFF
TRBJ2-1	TRBV7-2	-	CASSSSPGAGLEGEQFF
-	TRBV13	-	CASSFLTSGGDEQYF
TRBJ2-5	TRBV27	-	CASSLQARQETQYF
TRBJ2-1	TRBV7-2	-	CASSLVSQTVPYNEQFF
TRBJ2-7	TRBV14	-	CASSYGTSSEQYF
TRBJ2-7	TRBV7-9	-	CASSGEGRIYEQYF
TRBJ2-1	TRBV13	once	CASSAEGQGRSYNEQFF
TRBJ2-1	TRBV7-8	-	CASSKKRGTHNEQFF
TRBJ2-2	TRBV29-1	-	CSVAGRTGELFF
TRBJ2-2	TRBV10-3	-	CAISDVQGAGELFF
TRBJ1-2	TRBV5-6	-	CASSGYRGANRESGYTF
TRBJ1-2	TRBV7-9	few	CASSLPGHYGYTF
TRBJ2-7	TRBV12-5	-	CASGLELREQYF
TRBJ2-3	TRBV4-1	-	CASSQRDKGLDTQYF
TRBJ1-2	TRBV5-1	-	CASSLMDREDSLIADYTF
TRBJ1-1	TRBV5-6	-	CASSWGTGGLNTEAFF
TRBJ2-6	TRBV6-5	once	CASSYTGVSGANVLTF
TRBJ1-1	TRBV5-1	-	CASSAAFGMNTEAFF
TRBJ1-2	TRBV29-1	-	CSVEDIPRTGTSYTF
TRBJ2-3	TRBV11-2	-	CASSAGGRESTDTQYF
TRBJ2-1	TRBV30	-	CAWSEGWDNEQFF
TRBJ1-6	TRBV5-6	once	CASSSPNPGPDGSPLHF
TRBJ2-7	TRBV29-1	-	CSVRISYEQYF
TRBJ1-1	TRBV7-2	-	CASSSWGGYEAFF
TRBJ2-7	TRBV13	once	CASSLVRIPYEQYF